The present T cell receptor (beta chain) was sequenced within a study of human T cells and chemical hapten exposure. Study summary: For the roughly 24-week duration of the study, patients were given weekly doses of diphenylcyclopropenone on the scalp.

There are a few counts of this clonotype. The antigen is undetermined. Each CDR3 protein is one row after TCRdb ran MiXCR on the RACE reads. The sample holds over 65,000 distinct CDR3 sequences, 9.5% to 12% seen once. The length of the CDR3 is 14 residues. Germline V gene data show CDR1 as DFQATT and CDR2 as SNEGSKA (reference sequence). The V segment lost 1 base and the J segment 10 bases; nucleotides outside the gene matches: 7. Time point indicated: patch test 1, 2 weeks after DPC sensitization. The treatment is: therapeutic diphenylcyclopropenone sensitization with weekly scalp DPC. Ahead of each patch test application, blood was drawn. Findings and caveats of the study: Among TCRs, those above 1 in 1000 frequency were unaffected by DPC sensitization. Significantly greater numbers of large CDR3 similarity clusters came from expanded TCRs than from controls.

The chain recombines TRBV20-1 with TRBJ1-6; 7 bases match TRBD1. Specimen: whole blood, collected in connection with sensitization to the hapten diphenylcyclopropenone (DPC). The receptor was isolated from a woman aged 50 to 65 with alopecia areata. Some clones in this sample may be carry-over from other donors' samples. The DNA of the CDR3 is TGCAGTGCTAGAGGAACGGGACAGTCCTCACCCCTCCACTTT. Its protein is CSARGTGQSSPLHF.